The T cell receptor beta chain described here comes from a study of blood T cell repertoires in COVID-19. Germline V gene data show CDR1 as MDHEN and CDR2 as SYDVKM. The CDR3 loop spans 13 amino acids. V was shortened by 1 base and J by 15 bases, with 16 bases between the two germline ends. Libraries were prepared by immunoSEQ multiplex PCR; TCRdb keeps only in-frame clonotypes and omits some of them. The sample carries about 220,000 clones, 80% to 90% recorded once. The chain combines TRBV28 with TRBJ2-1; D call uncertain. This receptor was identified in a woman in her fifties or sixties with acute COVID-19. Material for sequencing was PBMCs or T cells enriched from blood (not recorded which). CDR3 nucleotides: TGTGCCAGCAGTTTATCTGCTACCCAGCGTCGGTTCTTC. Translation gives CASSLSATQRRFF.